A single sample gave rise to the 15 T cell receptor beta chains below, sequenced in a study of T cells after yellow fever vaccination. Each CDR3 protein gets one entry after TCRdb re-called the 5' RACE reads with MiXCR. The sample carries 250,000 or so distinct CDR3 sequences, more than 3.5% recorded once. This specimen was PBMCs, taken 15 days after the yellow fever booster vaccination. The receptors were gathered from a man aged 18-30 years who received the YFV17D yellow fever vaccine.

The chain recombines TRBV5-6 with TRBJ2-7, with TRBD2 identical over 8 bases. The CDR3 is 14 residues long. Germline V gives CDR1 SGHDT, CDR2 YYEEEE. With V trimmed by 1 base and J by 1 base, 1 base remained unmatched. CDR3 sequence: CASSLREGSYEQYV. DNA of the CDR3: TGTGCCAGCAGCTTGCGGGAGGGGTCCTACGAGCAGTACGTC.

This clonotype was seen many times. The chain combines TRBV28 with TRBJ1-5; D unresolved. Germline lookup yields CDR1 MDHEN and CDR2 SYDVKM. Trimming removed 7 bases at V and 0 bases at J, with 13 bases between. CDR3 length: 15 amino acids. The CDR3 spells CASTSVDYSNQPQHF. The CDR3 region has the DNA TGTGCCAGCACCTCGGTCGACTATAGCAATCAGCCCCAGCATTTT.

This clonotype was counted ten times or more. This rearrangement joins TRBV7-2 to TRBJ2-2; unclear D gene. Between the trimmed V and J ends, which lost 0 bases and 7 bases, there was a span of 6 bases. Looked up from germline, CDR1 is SGHTA and CDR2 is FQGNSA. The CDR3 loop spans 13 amino acids. The CDR3 region has the DNA TGTGCCAGCAGCTTAGCGCTAAGCGGGGAGCTGTTTTTT. It is translated as CASSLALSGELFF.

This clonotype showed up many times. The J gene is TRBJ2-7, the V gene TRBV4-1, with D possibly called TRBD1 or TRBD2 (5 bases each). The V and J ends lost 1 base and 2 bases respectively, with 12 bases between them. Germline V lookup: CDR1 MGHRA, CDR2 YSYEKL. The CDR3 is made up of 15 amino acids. CDR3 coding DNA: TGCGCCAGCAGCCAAGTGTCGGGGACCACCTACGAGCAGTACGTC. Its translation is CASSQVSGTTYEQYV.

The table lists this clonotype with many counts. This chain uses TRBV6-2 or TRBV6-3 with TRBJ2-3; unclear D gene. From germline, CDR1 is MNHEY and CDR2 SVGEGT. CDR3 length: 14 amino acids. V was clipped by 7 bases and J by 2 bases, with 13 bases between them. CDR3 amino acids: CASTPQGPTDTQYF. Here the CDR3 DNA reads TGTGCCAGCACCCCCCAAGGGCCCACAGATACGCAGTATTTT.

At least ten counts were recorded for this clonotype. This chain links TRBV4-3 with TRBJ2-4, with a tentative D call TRBD1 (6 bases). Trimming removed 2 bases at V and 6 bases at J, with 20 bases between. The CDR3 is 17 amino acids. The germline V gene encodes CDR1 LGHNA and CDR2 YSLEER. CDR3 sequence: CASSQSFPGQVLNIQYF. CDR3 bases: TGCGCCAGCAGCCAATCCTTTCCGGGACAAGTATTAAACATTCAGTACTTC.

This clonotype has ten or more counts. The genes are TRBV7-2 and TRBJ2-5, with 7 positions matching TRBD1. CDR3 length: 13 amino acids. V lost 6 bases to trimming and J lost 1 base; unmatched junction nucleotides: 2. Germline V gene data show CDR1 as SGHTA and CDR2 as FQGNSA. The CDR3 loop is CASRTGAQETQYF. In nucleotides, the CDR3 is TGTGCCAGCAGAACAGGGGCCCAAGAGACCCAGTACTTC.

This clonotype showed up many times. The chain employs TRBV12-3 or TRBV12-4 and TRBJ2-5; 8 bases align to TRBD1. The CDR3 is 12 amino acids. Losses at the gene ends were 8 bases for V and 5 bases for J; bases not matched to a gene: 4. The CDR3 DNA follows: TGTGCCAGCGGACAGGGAGAGGAGACCCAGTACTTC. It encodes CASGQGEETQYF.

This clonotype was seen repeatedly, ten times or more. This sequence joins TRBV5-1 and TRBJ1-2; no definite D call. CDR1 and CDR2 (germline): SGHRS, YFSETQ. The CDR3 sequence is 15 residues long. V shed 3 bases and J shed 5 bases, with 17 bases lying between them. CDR3 nucleotides: TGCGCCAGCAGCTCGACCCCGGACGGGAGTTATGGCTACACCTTC. It yields the protein CASSSTPDGSYGYTF. Variable domain in full (rest from reference TRBV5-1 and TRBJ1-2): KAGVTQTPRYLIKTRGQQVTLSCSPISGHRSVSWYQQTPGQGLQFLFEYFSETQRNKGNFPGRFSGRQFSNSRSEMNVSTLELGDSALYLCASSSTPDGSYGYTFGSGTRLTVV.

This clonotype was detected many times. The chain has TRBV7-8 and TRBJ1-5, with a tentative D call TRBD1 (5 bases). There are 14 residues in the CDR3. The germline V gene encodes CDR1 SGHVS and CDR2 FQNEAQ. With 4 bases removed from V and 7 bases from J, the gap between germline ends came to 14 bases. CDR3 in amino acids: CASSSRAWGQPQHF. The CDR3 region has the DNA TGTGCCAGCAGCTCCCGGGCTTGGGGGCAGCCCCAGCATTTT. The variable domain in full, with the rest retrieved from reference TRBV7-8 and TRBJ1-5, is GAGVSQSPRYKVAKRGQDVALRCDPISGHVSLFWYQQALGQGPEFLTYFQNEAQLDKSGLPSDRFFAERPEGSVSTLKIQRTQQEDSAVYLCASSSRAWGQPQHFGDGTRLSIL.

This clonotype was detected only once. The rearrangement links TRBV11-2 to TRBJ2-3; no definite D call. The CDR3 has 16 amino acids. Per germline, CDR1 SGHAT and CDR2 FQNNGV. Trimming stripped 4 bases from V and 2 bases from J, with 16 bases between. In DNA, the CDR3 is TGTGCCAGCAGCTCTTCACGGACGGCCTTCACAGATACGCAGTATTTT. It translates to CASSSSRTAFTDTQYF.

The chain employs TRBV20-1 and TRBJ2-6, with 9 bases that match TRBD1. V was clipped by 7 bases and J by 3 bases; unmatched bases: 4. This CDR3 is 14 amino acids long. Germline V CDR1 and CDR2: DFQATT, SNEGSKA (reference sequence). The CDR3 is CSGTGGNGANVLTF. The CDR3 nucleotides read TGCAGTGGTACAGGGGGCAATGGGGCCAACGTCCTGACTTTC.

The chain joins TRBV6-5 to TRBJ1-2, with D tentatively TRBD1 (5 bases). The germline V gene has CDR1 MNHEY and CDR2 SVGAGI. The length of the CDR3 is 13 residues. V gave up 10 bases and J gave up 7 bases, with 19 bases separating them. In nucleotides, the CDR3 is TGTGCCACCCGAGGGTCAGGGTATCGTGGCTACACCTTC. It codes for CATRGSGYRGYTF.

At least ten counts were recorded for this clonotype. The V call is TRBV13, the J call TRBJ2-3; 10 bases fit TRBD1. The length of the CDR3 is 13 residues. The trim removed 5 bases at V and 10 bases at J, leaving 6 bases unmatched. CDR1 and CDR2 from the germline V gene are PRHDT and FYEKMQ (reference sequence). CDR3 amino acids: CASSAGQGPAQYF. CDR3 bases: TGTGCCAGCAGCGCGGGACAGGGGCCGGCGCAGTATTTT.

This clonotype was recorded at least ten times. The chain uses TRBV10-2 and TRBJ2-7; a weak D match, TRBD1 (8 bases). CDR3 length: 14 residues. Trimming removed 3 bases at V and 4 bases at J, with 13 bases between. Germline loops: CDR1 WSHSY, CDR2 SAAADI. Here the CDR3 DNA reads TGCGCCAGCAGTGAAGCGGGACAGGATTACGAGCAGTACTTC. This codes for CASSEAGQDYEQYF.